These T cell receptor beta chains were read from a single sample in a study of T-cell memory formation after mild COVID-19. TCRdb called the 5' RACE reads again in MiXCR, with one record for every CDR3 protein. The table has more than 100,000 distinct CDR3 sequences, about 5.9% seen once. The sequenced sample consisted of PBMCs or a T cell subset sorted from them (not recorded which). These receptors all stem from an adult woman who had mild COVID-19 (a few samples of this study predate the infection). Cell type and time point are not known. CDR3s include the opening cysteine and the closing phenylalanine or tryptophan. D genes are given only for firm matches. A row's size may be missing; if present it is once, few, many or a size class.

V gene: TRBV7-3; D gene: -; clone size: many; J gene: TRBJ2-1; CDR3 protein: CASSSRYNEQFF; CDR3 DNA: TGTGCCAGCAGCTCGCGGTACAATGAGCAGTTCTTC
V gene: TRBV27; D gene: TRBD1; clone size: many; J gene: TRBJ1-2; CDR3 protein: CASSLGTGGYGYTF; CDR3 DNA: TGTGCCAGCAGTTTAGGGACAGGGGGCTATGGCTACACCTTC
V gene: TRBV12-3/TRBV12-4; D gene: -; clone size: -; J gene: TRBJ1-1; CDR3 protein: CASIVSLNTEAFF; CDR3 DNA: TGTGCCAGCATAGTCTCGCTGAACACTGAAGCTTTCTTT
V gene: TRBV7-3; D gene: TRBD1; clone size: -; J gene: TRBJ2-1; CDR3 protein: CASSRAGTGGNEQFF; CDR3 DNA: TGTGCCAGCAGCCGAGCCGGGACAGGGGGGAATGAGCAGTTCTTC
V gene: TRBV5-1; D gene: -; clone size: -; J gene: TRBJ2-5; CDR3 protein: CASSSPGGKETQYF; CDR3 DNA: TGCGCCAGCAGCTCCCCAGGGGGGAAGGAGACCCAGTACTTC
V gene: TRBV14; D gene: -; clone size: few; J gene: TRBJ1-1; CDR3 protein: CASSPHKGIGSTEAFF; CDR3 DNA: TGTGCCAGCAGCCCTCACAAGGGGATAGGGAGCACTGAAGCTTTCTTT
V gene: TRBV6-1; D gene: -; clone size: -; J gene: TRBJ2-3; CDR3 protein: CASRIGLADTQYF; CDR3 DNA: TGTGCCAGCAGGATAGGGTTGGCGGATACGCAGTATTTT
V gene: TRBV6-6; D gene: -; clone size: few; J gene: TRBJ2-2; CDR3 protein: CASSSFWLGELFF; CDR3 DNA: TGTGCCAGCAGTTCGTTTTGGCTCGGGGAGCTGTTTTTT
V gene: TRBV12-3/TRBV12-4; D gene: TRBD2; clone size: -; J gene: TRBJ2-1; CDR3 protein: CASSLRTSGGIEQFF; CDR3 DNA: TGTGCCAGCAGTCTCCGGACTAGCGGGGGGATTGAGCAGTTCTTC
V gene: TRBV7-2; D gene: -; clone size: -; J gene: TRBJ1-1; CDR3 protein: CASSLGGPEAFF; CDR3 DNA: TGTGCCAGCAGCTTAGGGGGGCCAGAAGCTTTCTTT
V gene: TRBV12-3/TRBV12-4; D gene: TRBD1; clone size: few; J gene: TRBJ2-1; CDR3 protein: CASRNQGASLRKNEQFF; CDR3 DNA: TGTGCCAGCAGGAATCAGGGGGCGAGTTTGCGGAAGAATGAGCAGTTCTTC
V gene: TRBV5-1; D gene: -; clone size: -; J gene: TRBJ2-1; CDR3 protein: CASSQSSYNEQFF; CDR3 DNA: TGCGCCAGCAGTCAGAGCTCCTACAATGAGCAGTTCTTC
V gene: TRBV29-1; D gene: -; clone size: -; J gene: TRBJ1-4; CDR3 protein: CSVAGSPGDEKLFF; CDR3 DNA: TGCAGCGTCGCCGGGAGCCCGGGGGATGAAAAACTGTTTTTT
V gene: TRBV14; D gene: -; clone size: few; J gene: TRBJ2-1; CDR3 protein: CASSPEGVEQFF; CDR3 DNA: TGTGCCAGCAGCCCAGAGGGGGTGGAGCAGTTCTTC
V gene: TRBV7-7; D gene: TRBD1; clone size: few; J gene: TRBJ2-5; CDR3 protein: CASSARDRGFETQYF; CDR3 DNA: TGTGCTAGCAGTGCCCGGGACAGAGGGTTTGAGACCCAGTACTTC
V gene: TRBV20-1; D gene: TRBD1; clone size: -; J gene: TRBJ2-1; CDR3 protein: CSARDGAGGFRNEQFF; CDR3 DNA: TGCAGTGCTAGAGATGGAGCAGGGGGCTTCAGGAATGAGCAGTTCTTC
V gene: TRBV2; D gene: TRBD1; clone size: many; J gene: TRBJ2-1; CDR3 protein: CASSRGQGALNEQFF; CDR3 DNA: TGTGCCAGCAGTCGTGGACAGGGGGCCTTAAATGAGCAGTTCTTC
V gene: TRBV20-1; D gene: -; clone size: -; J gene: TRBJ1-6; CDR3 protein: CSARGGTSSSPLHF; CDR3 DNA: TGCAGTGCTAGGGGGGGGACAAGCTCTTCACCCCTCCACTTT